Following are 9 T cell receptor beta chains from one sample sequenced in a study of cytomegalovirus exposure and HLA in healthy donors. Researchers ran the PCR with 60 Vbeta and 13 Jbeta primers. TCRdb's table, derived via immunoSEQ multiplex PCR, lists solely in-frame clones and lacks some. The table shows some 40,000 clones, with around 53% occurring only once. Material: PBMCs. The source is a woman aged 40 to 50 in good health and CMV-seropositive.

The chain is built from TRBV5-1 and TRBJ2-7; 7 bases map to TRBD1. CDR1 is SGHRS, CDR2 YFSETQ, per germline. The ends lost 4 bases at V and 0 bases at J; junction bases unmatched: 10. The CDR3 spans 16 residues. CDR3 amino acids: CASSNPGTATSYEQYF. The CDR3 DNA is TGCGCCAGCAGCAACCCCGGGACAGCTACCTCCTACGAGCAGTACTTC.

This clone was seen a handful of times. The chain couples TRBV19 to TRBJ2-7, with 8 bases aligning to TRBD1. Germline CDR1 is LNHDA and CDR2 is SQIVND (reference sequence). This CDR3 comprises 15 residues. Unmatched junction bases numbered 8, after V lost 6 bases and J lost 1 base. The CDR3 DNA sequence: TGTGCCAGTAGGTCGACAGGGGTGAATTCCTACGAGCAGTACTTC. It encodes CASRSTGVNSYEQYF. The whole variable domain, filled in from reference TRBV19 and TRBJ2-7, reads DGGITQSPKYLFRKEGQNVTLSCEQNLNHDAMYWYRQDPGQGLRLIYYSQIVNDFQKGDIAEGYSVSREKKESFPLTVTSAQKNPTAFYLCASRSTGVNSYEQYFGPGTRLTVT.

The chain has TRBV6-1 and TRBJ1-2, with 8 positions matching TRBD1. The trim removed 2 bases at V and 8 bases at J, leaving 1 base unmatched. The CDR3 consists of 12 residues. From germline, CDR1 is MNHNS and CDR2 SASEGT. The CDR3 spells CASSERQGGYTF. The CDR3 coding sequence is TGTGCCAGCAGTGAAAGACAGGGGGGCTACACCTTC.

CDR3 in DNA: TGCGCCAGCAGCCATCCCTATGAAAAACTGTTTTTT. As protein: CASSHPYEKLFF. J is TRBJ1-4 and V is TRBV4-1; D remains ambiguous. Germline loops: CDR1 MGHRA, CDR2 YSYEKL. Trimming stripped 3 bases from V and 6 bases from J, with 5 bases between. The CDR3 totals 12 residues.

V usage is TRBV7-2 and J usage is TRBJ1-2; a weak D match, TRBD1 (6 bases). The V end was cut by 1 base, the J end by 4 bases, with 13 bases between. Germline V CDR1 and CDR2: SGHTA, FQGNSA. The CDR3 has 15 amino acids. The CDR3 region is CASSLDPTGLYGYTF. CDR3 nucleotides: TGTGCCAGCAGCTTAGATCCCACAGGGCTCTATGGCTACACCTTC.

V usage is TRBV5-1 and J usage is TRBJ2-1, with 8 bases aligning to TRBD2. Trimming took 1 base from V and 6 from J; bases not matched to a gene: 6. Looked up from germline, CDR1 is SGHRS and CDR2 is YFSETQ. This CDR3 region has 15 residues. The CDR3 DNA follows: TGCGCCAGCAGCTTGACGACTAGCGTGGTCAATGAGCAGTTCTTC. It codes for CASSLTTSVVNEQFF. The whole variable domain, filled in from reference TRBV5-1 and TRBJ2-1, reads KAGVTQTPRYLIKTRGQQVTLSCSPISGHRSVSWYQQTPGQGLQFLFEYFSETQRNKGNFPGRFSGRQFSNSRSEMNVSTLELGDSALYLCASSLTTSVVNEQFFGPGTRLTVL.

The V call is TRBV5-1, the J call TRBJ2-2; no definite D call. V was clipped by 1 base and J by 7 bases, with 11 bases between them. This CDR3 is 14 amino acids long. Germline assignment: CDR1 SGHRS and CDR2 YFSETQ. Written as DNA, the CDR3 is TGCGCCAGCAGCTTGTTACTGTCTAACGGGGAGCTGTTTTTT. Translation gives CASSLLLSNGELFF. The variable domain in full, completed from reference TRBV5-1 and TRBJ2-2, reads KAGVTQTPRYLIKTRGQQVTLSCSPISGHRSVSWYQQTPGQGLQFLFEYFSETQRNKGNFPGRFSGRQFSNSRSEMNVSTLELGDSALYLCASSLLLSNGELFFGEGSRLTVL.

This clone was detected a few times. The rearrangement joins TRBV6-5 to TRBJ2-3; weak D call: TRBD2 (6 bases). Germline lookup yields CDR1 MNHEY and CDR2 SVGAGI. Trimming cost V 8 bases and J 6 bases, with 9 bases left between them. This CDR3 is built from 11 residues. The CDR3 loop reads CASRREDTQYF. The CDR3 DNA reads TGTGCCAGCCGACGGGAGGATACGCAGTATTTT.

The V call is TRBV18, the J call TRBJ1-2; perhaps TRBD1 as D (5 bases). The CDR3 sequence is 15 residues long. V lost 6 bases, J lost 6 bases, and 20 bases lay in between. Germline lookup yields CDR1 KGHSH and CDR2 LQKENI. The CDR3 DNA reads TGTGCCAGCTCCTCACCCACGGGGGGATTGGATGGCTACACCTTC. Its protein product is CASSSPTGGLDGYTF.